Sequencing of this T cell receptor (beta chain) was carried out in a study of STAT5B mutations in CD4+ large granular lymphocyte leukemia. Study summary: When available, cryopreserved cells underwent CD8+ depletion before CD4+ selection.

CDR1 MNHNY and CDR2 SVGAGI come from the germline V gene (reference sequence). The CDR3 sequence is 12 residues long. Trimming took off 7 bases at V and 9 bases at J, with 13 bases between the two ends. To note about this clone: Its antigen is not known.

Clones were read by immunoSEQ multiplex PCR, and TCRdb kept only the in-frame ones, dropping some. The sample lists 1,000 to 1,400 clones; roughly 74% were seen once. Depending on availability, patient cells were bead-separated fractions or unselected PBMC. Findings and caveats of the study: The clonality comparison with controls used just 6 CD4-sorted patient samples.

This sequence joins TRBV6-6 and TRBJ2-1, with unresolved D. This TCR was sampled from a man in his 60s with CD4+ T-cell large granular lymphocyte leukemia. Sample: PBMCs. The DNA of the CDR3 is TGTGCCAGCACTCTAAAGCCGGGTGAGCAGTTCTTC. Amino acid sequence: CASTLKPGEQFF.